These 9 T cell receptor beta chains were all obtained from the same sample, sequenced in a study of cytomegalovirus exposure and HLA in healthy donors. The PCR used 60 Vbeta and 13 Jbeta primers. Clones were sequenced by immunoSEQ multiplex PCR, and TCRdb holds only the in-frame ones, with some missing. The top ten clones hold about 2% of a sample with about 130,000 clones, about 80% of them seen once. Sequencing input: PBMCs. Receptors originate from a man in his thirties or forties in good health and CMV-seronegative.

This clone appeared a few times. This chain joins TRBV2 and TRBJ1-1; D is ambiguous. Per germline, CDR1 SNHLY and CDR2 FYNNEI. The ends were cut back, 1 base at V and 1 base at J, with 10 bases in the middle. This CDR3 region has 15 residues. The CDR3 loop reads CASSEDTEKNTEAFF. Written as DNA, the CDR3 is TGTGCCAGCAGTGAAGACACAGAAAAGAACACTGAAGCTTTCTTT.

The chain links TRBV19 to TRBJ2-1, with 7 bases lining up with TRBD2. The CDR3 loop spans 16 amino acids. J lost 4 bases, V lost 6 bases, and 12 bases had no gene match. Germline V CDR1 and CDR2: LNHDA, SQIVND (reference sequence). CDR3 protein: CASRGSGGGTYNEQFF. The CDR3 region has the DNA TGTGCCAGTAGGGGATCCGGCGGGGGTACTTACAATGAGCAGTTCTTC.

V is TRBV25-1 and J is TRBJ2-7; D is possibly TRBD2 (7 bases). This CDR3 spans 14 amino acids. Germline V gives CDR1 MGHDK, CDR2 SYGVNS. The V end lost 9 bases, the J end lost 6 bases, and 21 bases lay between the germline ends. CDR3 sequence reads: CASGGAERAGEQYF. CDR3 DNA sequence: TGTGCCAGTGGGGGGGCGGAGCGAGCGGGCGAGCAGTACTTC.

This clone was counted a single time. This chain connects TRBV5-4 to TRBJ2-7; 9 nucleotides match TRBD2. CDR1 is SGHNT and CDR2 is YYREEE in the germline V gene (reference sequence). V lost 0 bases and J lost 2; bases outside the gene matches: 6. CDR3 size: 16 residues. CDR3 region: CASSLVLAGLPYEQYF. CDR3 DNA sequence: TGTGCCAGCAGCTTGGTGCTAGCGGGACTACCCTACGAGCAGTACTTC.

The chain combines TRBV30 with TRBJ1-4; D might be TRBD1 (5 bases). V was pared by 1 base and J by 11 bases, with 17 bases between. The CDR3 consists of 14 residues. Germline CDR1 and CDR2: GTSNPN and SVGIG (reference sequence). The CDR3 DNA follows: TGTGCCTGGAGTGAACAGGTCGGGGGTGGGAAACTGTTTTTT. Residues: CAWSEQVGGGKLFF.

V and J are TRBV5-4 and TRBJ2-1; TRBD2 is a possible D gene (5 bases). V was clipped by 2 bases and J by 6 bases, with 15 bases between them. From germline, CDR1 is SGHNT and CDR2 YYREEE (reference sequence). This CDR3 spans 15 amino acids. The CDR3 sequence: CASSFSLAVGNEQFF. CDR3 DNA sequence: TGTGCCAGCAGCTTCTCCCTAGCAGTGGGCAATGAGCAGTTCTTC. Full variable domain (outside the CDR3, taken from reference TRBV5-4 and TRBJ2-1): ETGVTQSPTHLIKTRGQQVTLRCSSQSGHNTVSWYQQALGQGPQFIFQYYREEENGRGNFPPRFSGLQFPNYSSELNVNALELDDSALYLCASSFSLAVGNEQFFGPGTRLTVL.

The chain combines TRBV18 with TRBJ2-5, with 7 bases that match TRBD1. Per germline, CDR1 KGHSH and CDR2 LQKENI. This CDR3 region has 16 residues. J gave up 7 bases and V 6 bases, and 17 bases lay outside the gene matches. This CDR3 reads CASSPRGDSLLGTQYF. Here the CDR3 DNA reads TGTGCCAGCTCGCCGCGTGGGGACAGCCTCTTGGGGACCCAGTACTTC.

This clone was counted between two and nine times. This rearrangement joins TRBV27 to TRBJ2-7, with a possible D match to TRBD1 (6 bases). The CDR3 has 13 amino acids. Germline V CDR1 and CDR2: MNHEY, SMNVEV (reference sequence). V lost 6 bases, J lost 3 bases, and 12 bases lay in between. In DNA, the CDR3 is TGTGCCAGCAGCTTAACAGGGTTCTACGAGCAGTACTTC. As protein: CASSLTGFYEQYF.

The table lists this clone with a few counts. The chain joins TRBV5-8 to TRBJ1-1; perhaps TRBD1 as D (5 bases). This CDR3 has 13 amino acids. The germline V and J ends were trimmed by 10 bases and 3 bases, with 16 bases remaining between them. The germline V gene has CDR1 SGHTS and CDR2 YDEGEE. The CDR3 loop is CAERKGRDTEAFF. The CDR3 nucleotides read TGTGCCGAACGGAAGGGGAGGGACACTGAAGCTTTCTTT.